Here is one T cell receptor beta chain with its context. The entry originates in a study of blood T cell repertoires in COVID-19. Per the study methods: Amplification with reference gene primers provided the estimates of nucleated cell counts. Assay: immunoSEQ multiplex PCR; the TCRdb copy retains only in-frame clones and omits some. D and trimming come from the DNA, and the V and J calls and clone size come from that table. Found here are some 130,000 clones, roughly 85% of them singletons; the top ten hold roughly 3.4%. V lost 6 bases to trimming and J lost 2 bases, with 11 bases between them. CDR1 is MNHEY and CDR2 is SMNVEV in the germline V gene (reference sequence). CDR3 size: 15 residues.

V gene TRBV27 combines with J gene TRBJ1-6; unclear D gene. The sequence was obtained from a man aged 55-75 years with acute or convalescent COVID-19. The source material was peripheral blood. In DNA form, the CDR3 reads TGTGCCAGCAGCCCCGAGGGCACCTATAATTCACCCCTCCACTTT. Translation gives CASSPEGTYNSPLHF.